A single sample gave rise to the 17 T cell receptor beta chains below, sequenced in a study of identical twins. TCRdb re-analysed the 5' RACE reads in MiXCR, keeping a single row per CDR3 protein. The sample holds about 280,000 distinct CDR3 sequences, under 9.5% seen once. This sample also belongs to another study, concerning yellow fever vaccine responses in identical twins.

Sequenced: memory (CD45RO+) T cells sorted from blood. Receptors were obtained from a woman younger than 35 in good health.

CDR3 DNA sequence: TGTGCCAGCCGGCTCGGGGGGGCGAGGTCTAATGAGCAGTTCTTC. Its translation is CASRLGGARSNEQFF. V usage is TRBV6-5 and J usage is TRBJ2-1, with TRBD2 matching 8 bases. Germline CDR1 and CDR2: MNHEY and SVGAGI. The CDR3 covers 15 residues. After removal of 8 bases from V and 7 bases from J, the junction contained 13 bases not matched to a gene.

This clonotype showed up many times. The chain couples TRBV10-3 to TRBJ2-2; D remains unclear. Trimming took off 8 bases at V and 2 bases at J, with 9 bases between the two ends. Germline V CDR1 and CDR2: ENHRY, SYGVKD. The CDR3 contains 13 residues. Here the CDR3 DNA reads TGTGCCATCCACGACCCAAACACCGGGGAGCTGTTTTTT. Translated: CAIHDPNTGELFF.

This clonotype was seen repeatedly, ten times or more. The chain has TRBV3-1 and TRBJ2-3, with 12 nucleotides matching TRBD2. The ends lost 4 bases at V and 6 bases at J; junction bases unmatched: 23. The CDR3 covers 21 residues. From germline, CDR1 is LGHDT and CDR2 YNNKEL (reference sequence). The CDR3 sequence: CASSPTTQPSGGAVLSDTQYF. In DNA form, the CDR3 reads TGTGCCAGCAGCCCCACGACGCAACCTAGCGGGGGGGCCGTTTTATCTGATACGCAGTATTTT.

The genes are TRBV18 and TRBJ1-4, with D tentatively TRBD1 (5 bases). CDR3 length equals 15 residues. Germline V gene data show CDR1 as KGHSH and CDR2 as LQKENI. The V and J ends lost 1 base and 4 bases respectively, with 10 bases between them. CDR3 in amino acids: CASSPQGSGNEKLFF. The CDR3, as DNA: TGTGCCAGCTCACCACAGGGGTCGGGTAATGAAAAACTGTTTTTT.

Many counts were recorded for this clonotype. This chain uses TRBV5-1 with TRBJ2-2; 7 nucleotides match TRBD1. Germline lookup yields CDR1 SGHRS and CDR2 YFSETQ. This CDR3 has 15 residues. The V segment lost 1 base and the J segment 4 bases; nucleotides outside the gene matches: 4. The DNA of the CDR3 is TGCGCCAGCAGCTTGTCGACAGGGATCACCGGGGAGCTGTTTTTT. Protein: CASSLSTGITGELFF.

V usage is TRBV7-9 and J usage is TRBJ1-1, with 9 bases that match TRBD1. The germline V gene encodes CDR1 SEHNR and CDR2 FQNEAQ (reference sequence). The CDR3 is 16 amino acids. Trimming took 5 bases from V and 1 from J; bases not matched to a gene: 8. CDR3 in DNA: TGTGCCAGCAGCCCCCATCGGGACAGGGAGAACACTGAAGCTTTCTTT. This sequence encodes CASSPHRDRENTEAFF.

This clonotype was seen ten or more times. The chain links TRBV25-1 to TRBJ2-3; D gene uncertain. With 6 bases removed from V and 0 bases from J, the gap between germline ends came to 19 bases. Germline V gene sequence: CDR1 MGHDK, CDR2 SYGVNS. The CDR3 spans 17 residues. CDR3 DNA: TGTGCCAGCAGCCCTGCCCCGGGCAGGTTTAGCACAGATACGCAGTATTTT. Translating gives CASSPAPGRFSTDTQYF.

This clonotype has at least ten counts. J is TRBJ2-2 and V is TRBV5-1; D perhaps matches TRBD1 (6 bases). CDR3 length: 15 amino acids. The germline CDR1 and CDR2 sequences are SGHRS and YFSETQ. Deletions cut 7 bases from V and 7 bases from J, with 20 bases between. CDR3 loop: CASWTEPTVVGELFF. The CDR3 nucleotides read TGCGCCAGCTGGACAGAGCCTACTGTGGTCGGGGAGCTGTTTTTT.

This clonotype was counted at least ten times. The DNA for the CDR3 is TGTGCCAGCAGTCAGTCCACATGGGCAGAGACCCAGTACTTC. It is translated as CASSQSTWAETQYF. The chain employs TRBV12-3 or TRBV12-4 and TRBJ2-5, with D uncertain. The CDR3 sequence is 14 residues long. Trimming stripped 5 bases from V and 4 bases from J, with 14 bases between.

This clonotype showed up just a few times. V usage is TRBV3-1 and J usage is TRBJ2-1; D might be TRBD2 (6 bases). Germline loops: CDR1 LGHDT, CDR2 YNNKEL (reference sequence). The CDR3 extends over 14 amino acids. V was trimmed by 1 base and J by 5 bases, leaving 9 bases between them. CDR3: CASSQGAGNNEQFF. CDR3 bases: TGTGCCAGCAGCCAAGGGGCGGGAAACAATGAGCAGTTCTTC.

J is TRBJ2-7 and V is TRBV5-1; 10 nucleotides align to TRBD2. The length of the CDR3 is 14 residues. With 3 bases clipped from V and 5 bases from J, the junction kept 5 bases outside the gene matches. Per the germline V gene, CDR1 is SGHRS and CDR2 is YFSETQ. The CDR3: CASSYRTSGDEQYF. The CDR3 DNA sequence: TGCGCCAGCAGCTACCGGACTAGCGGAGACGAGCAGTACTTC.

The sample holds many counts of this clonotype. This rearrangement joins TRBV7-2 to TRBJ2-1; no firm D call. Germline CDR1 and CDR2: SGHTA and FQGNSA. This CDR3 comprises 13 residues. Trimming removed 2 bases at V and 9 bases at J, with 11 bases between. The CDR3 region has the DNA TGTGCCAGCAGCTTAAGTCGCGAGGTTGAGCAGTTCTTC. This translates into CASSLSREVEQFF.

This sequence joins TRBV6-6 and TRBJ2-7, with 11 bases aligning to TRBD2. The V segment lost 6 bases and the J segment 6 bases; nucleotides outside the gene matches: 4. The CDR3 runs 13 residues. CDR1 and CDR2 (germline): MNHNY, SVGAGI (reference sequence). CDR3 sequence: CASRTGTSGEQYF. Written as DNA, the CDR3 is TGTGCCAGCAGAACCGGGACTAGCGGCGAGCAGTACTTC.

This chain connects TRBV9 to TRBJ2-2; TRBD1 aligns across 10 bases. CDR3 length equals 19 residues. V lost 3 bases to trimming and J lost 4 bases; unmatched junction nucleotides: 15. Germline V gene sequence: CDR1 SGDLS, CDR2 YYNGEE. CDR3 region: CASSAIGRRTGGTTGELFF. The DNA for the CDR3 is TGTGCCAGCAGCGCAATAGGAAGAAGGACAGGGGGGACCACCGGGGAGCTGTTTTTT.

This clonotype was detected ten times or more. The chain recombines TRBV5-1 with TRBJ2-1; 15 bases match TRBD2. V lost 3 bases and J lost 5; bases outside the gene matches: 0. CDR1 and CDR2 from the germline V gene are SGHRS and YFSETQ. This CDR3 spans 15 amino acids. The CDR3 DNA is TGCGCCAGCAGCTGGACTAGCGGGGGGGACAATGAGCAGTTCTTC. This codes for CASSWTSGGDNEQFF.

V gene TRBV5-4 combines with J gene TRBJ2-3; TRBD2 matches at 16 bases. Germline lookup yields CDR1 SGHNT and CDR2 YYREEE (reference sequence). Losses at the gene ends were 4 bases for V and 3 bases for J; bases not matched to a gene: 5. This CDR3 region has 17 residues. The CDR3 DNA is TGTGCCAGCAGCACGGGACTAGCGGGAGGGATTACAGATACGCAGTATTTT. The encoded protein is CASSTGLAGGITDTQYF.

The sample holds a few counts of this clonotype. This chain links TRBV5-1 with TRBJ2-1, with 7 nucleotides matching TRBD2. This CDR3 contains 15 residues. With 5 bases clipped from V and 0 bases from J, the junction kept 5 bases outside the gene matches. CDR1 SGHRS and CDR2 YFSETQ come from the germline V gene. The CDR3 DNA sequence: TGCGCCAGCAGGACTAGCCCGAGCTCCTACAATGAGCAGTTCTTC. Its translation: CASRTSPSSYNEQFF.